This TCR beta chain was sequenced in a study of T cells in Graves' hyperthyroidism and ophthalmopathy. What was amplified from RNA transcripts were TCR beta CDR3 regions. Initially, a first-round RT-PCR of the TCR CDR3 employed the HTBI primer set. MiXCR, applied by TCRdb to the multiplex PCR reads, yields one record per CDR3 protein. The table shows about 400,000 distinct CDR3 sequences, with more than 15% occurring only once. This clonotype was observed many times. CDR3 size: 13 residues. V was pared by 2 bases and J by 7 bases, with 9 bases between. Germline V gene data show CDR1 as MNHNS and CDR2 as SASEGT.

Material for sequencing was blood. This sequence originates from a woman between 18 and 29 years old with Graves' hyperthyroidism that later progressed to Graves' ophthalmopathy. The chain links TRBV6-1 to TRBJ1-5; D unresolved. CDR3 nucleotide sequence: TGTGCCAGCAGTGAAACGTGGCTACAGCCCCAGCATTTT. Amino acid sequence: CASSETWLQPQHF.